This entry is about one TCR beta chain. The sample comes from a study of blood T cell repertoires in COVID-19. For the study at large: The United States, Italy and Spain were the sources of the acute and convalescent COVID-19 samples. Sources were T cells, B-cell-depleted T cells, or PBMCs; the material itself was cDNA or gDNA.

Trimming took 7 bases from V and 2 from J, leaving 21 bases between them. Germline CDR1 KGHDR, CDR2 SFDVKD. The CDR3 totals 17 residues. Per the original methods: Estimation of nucleated cell counts was performed using reference gene primer amplification. Here immunoSEQ multiplex PCR was the method, and the copy in TCRdb shows in-frame clones only, minus some. V and J calls and clone size are those listed in that table; D and trimming were worked out from the DNA. The sample includes more than 300,000 clones, more than 90% of them seen just once. Exposed participants came across a COVID-19 case within 2 weeks before study entry.

Sequencing was performed on PBMCs or T cells enriched from blood (not recorded which). This clonotype was sampled from a woman aged 25 to 39 who had been exposed to COVID-19. The chain has TRBV24-1 and TRBJ2-3; tentatively, D is TRBD1 (6 bases). CDR3 DNA sequence: TGTGCCACCAGCCGTACATCAGGGGTGAGGGACACAGATACGCAGTATTTT. Its translation: CATSRTSGVRDTDTQYF.